A single sample gave rise to the 28 T cell receptor beta chains below, sequenced in a study of blood T cell repertoires in COVID-19. Only in-frame clones appear in the TCRdb table, and some are missing; sequencing was by immunoSEQ multiplex PCR. The data show around 160,000 clones, with 78% seen just once and roughly 14% held by the top ten. What was sequenced was peripheral blood. The receptors were gathered from a woman aged 80 or older with acute or convalescent COVID-19.

This clone was detected only a few times. The rearrangement uses TRBV7-8 and TRBJ1-5; 9 bases agree with TRBD1. Germline values: CDR1 SGHVS, CDR2 FQNEAQ. The J segment lost 3 bases and the V segment lost 5 bases, leaving 8 bases of the junction unmatched. This CDR3 is built from 16 residues. CDR3: CASSTGQGGHNQPQHF. The CDR3 DNA is TGTGCCAGCAGCACGGGACAGGGAGGGCACAATCAGCCCCAGCATTTT.

This rearrangement joins TRBV25-1 to TRBJ2-3; D unclear. The germline V gene encodes CDR1 MGHDK and CDR2 SYGVNS. There are 12 residues in the CDR3. V shed 6 bases and J shed 0 bases, with 4 bases lying between them. DNA of the CDR3: TGTGCCAGCAGGGAGAGCACAGATACGCAGTATTTT. Its translation: CASRESTDTQYF.

The V gene is TRBV4-1, the J gene TRBJ2-1, with 9 nucleotides matching TRBD2. The CDR3 loop spans 18 amino acids. Looked up from germline, CDR1 is MGHRA and CDR2 is YSYEKL. V gave up 3 bases and J gave up 9 bases; unmatched junction bases: 18. The CDR3 loop is CASSHPWLYGLAGFEQFF. CDR3 coding DNA: TGCGCCAGCAGCCACCCCTGGTTGTATGGGCTAGCGGGGTTTGAGCAGTTCTTC.

The chain uses TRBV19 and TRBJ2-3; TRBD2 is a possible D gene (6 bases). Trimming removed 2 bases from V and 1 base from J, with 13 bases in between. This CDR3 comprises 16 residues. The germline CDR1 and CDR2 sequences are LNHDA and SQIVND (reference sequence). CDR3 nucleotide sequence: TGTGCCAGTAGTATACACGCTAGCGCCGGCACAGATACGCAGTATTTT. Translating it yields CASSIHASAGTDTQYF. Variable domain in full (rest from reference TRBV19 and TRBJ2-3): DGGITQSPKYLFRKEGQNVTLSCEQNLNHDAMYWYRQDPGQGLRLIYYSQIVNDFQKGDIAEGYSVSREKKESFPLTVTSAQKNPTAFYLCASSIHASAGTDTQYFGPGTRLTVL.

This clone was observed at least ten times. This chain uses TRBV5-4 with TRBJ2-2, with 7 bases lining up with TRBD1. V lost 4 bases, J lost 1 base, and 10 bases stayed unmatched. CDR1 and CDR2 from the germline V gene are SGHNT and YYREEE (reference sequence). This CDR3 is built from 17 residues. The CDR3 DNA reads TGTGCCAGCAGCGTCGGGACAGACCCTCAGAACACCGGGGAGCTGTTTTTT. Its protein is CASSVGTDPQNTGELFF.

This clone was seen more than once but under ten times. The chain is built from TRBV7-9 and TRBJ1-1, with TRBD1 identical over 7 bases. The CDR3 loop spans 15 amino acids. V lost 5 bases to trimming and J lost 3 bases; unmatched junction nucleotides: 9. The germline gives CDR1 SEHNR, CDR2 FQNEAQ (reference sequence). CDR3 DNA: TGTGCCAGCAGCGGTAAGACAGGGCCTGACACTGAAGCTTTCTTT. Protein product: CASSGKTGPDTEAFF.

Details on this clone: Additional DNA sequences in this sample encode the identical CDR3. The chain carries TRBV3-1 (or the pseudogene TRBV3-2) and TRBJ1-5; 7 bases map to TRBD1. V lost 4 bases, J lost 2 bases, and 2 bases stayed unmatched. CDR1 is LGHDT, CDR2 YNNKEL, per germline (reference sequence). This CDR3 is built from 14 residues. As DNA, the CDR3 is TGTGCCAGCAGCCTCGGACAGGGCAATCAGCCCCAGCATTTT. It is translated as CASSLGQGNQPQHF.

V and J are TRBV19 and TRBJ1-5, with 9 positions matching TRBD1. The V and J ends lost 6 bases and 8 bases, in that order; junction bases with no gene match: 11. Per the germline V gene, CDR1 is LNHDA and CDR2 is SQIVND (reference sequence). This CDR3 is built from 15 residues. The CDR3 is CASSRRTGVREPQHF. In DNA form, the CDR3 reads TGTGCCAGTAGCCGTCGGACAGGGGTCAGGGAGCCCCAGCATTTT.

This chain connects TRBV11-1 to TRBJ2-1, with D possibly being TRBD1 (5 bases). Trimming removed 5 bases from V and 9 bases from J, with 14 bases in between. Germline CDR1 reads SGHAT; CDR2 reads FQDESV (reference sequence). The CDR3 runs 13 residues. This CDR3 reads CASSPPGKPEQFF. CDR3 DNA sequence: TGTGCCAGCAGCCCTCCAGGGAAGCCTGAGCAGTTCTTC.

The chain is built from TRBV4-1 and TRBJ2-2, with D maybe TRBD2 (6 bases). The CDR3 consists of 15 residues. Germline values: CDR1 MGHRA, CDR2 YSYEKL. Trimming shortened V by 4 bases and J by 6 bases, and 15 bases separated the two germline ends. CDR3 residues: CASSPGEVDAGELFF. For the CDR3, the DNA is TGCGCCAGCAGCCCGGGGGAAGTAGACGCCGGGGAGCTGTTTTTT.

This clone appeared once. The chain has TRBV5-6 and TRBJ2-5; 8 bases map to TRBD2. CDR3 length equals 15 residues. V dropped 1 base and J dropped 4; count of bases not matched to a gene: 6. Germline V CDR1 and CDR2: SGHDT, YYEEEE. The chain's CDR3 is CASSLISGRGETQYF. CDR3 nucleotide sequence: TGTGCCAGCAGCTTGATAAGCGGGAGAGGAGAGACCCAGTACTTC.

This clone came up once. The CDR3 loop is CASSAGDRGLSGGYTF. CDR3 DNA: TGCGCCAGCAGCGCCGGCGACAGGGGGCTCTCCGGGGGCTACACCTTC. This rearrangement joins TRBV5-1 to TRBJ1-2; 10 bases agree with TRBD1. The CDR3 has 16 amino acids. Losses at the gene ends were 4 bases for V and 8 bases for J; bases not matched to a gene: 14. Germline CDR1 SGHRS, CDR2 YFSETQ.

As to this clone: An end of the junction differs from the germline gene, which may be a read error. The chain couples TRBV28 to TRBJ2-4; 9 bases fit TRBD2. Germline CDR1 reads MDHEN; CDR2 reads SYDVKM. This CDR3 spans 16 amino acids. CDR3 sequence (DNA): TGTGCCAGCAGTCCCGCTGGCGGGAGGGCCATAAACATTCAGTACTTC. This translates into CASSPAGGRAINIQYF.

The rearrangement uses TRBV7-2 and TRBJ2-1; 10 nucleotides align to TRBD2. This CDR3 region has 17 residues. CDR1 is SGHTA and CDR2 is FQGNSA in the germline V gene. V lost 2 bases to trimming and J lost 7 bases; unmatched junction nucleotides: 11. The CDR3 DNA is TGTGCCAGCAGCTTAAGGTCTAGCGGGAGTGTGGGGAATGAGCAGTTCTTC. This sequence encodes CASSLRSSGSVGNEQFF. Full variable domain (rest looked up from reference TRBV7-2 and TRBJ2-1): GAGVSQSPSNKVTEKGKDVELRCDPISGHTALYWYRQSLGQGLEFLIYFQGNSAPDKSGLPSDRFSAERTGGSVSTLTIQRTQQEDSAVYLCASSLRSSGSVGNEQFFGPGTRLTVL.

The genes are TRBV5-4 and TRBJ2-1, with 11 bases fitting TRBD2. The trim removed 4 bases at V and 3 bases at J, leaving 3 bases unmatched. Germline CDR1 reads SGHNT; CDR2 reads YYREEE (reference sequence). The CDR3 loop spans 15 amino acids. CDR3 protein: CASSPTSGGYNEQFF. In nucleotides, the CDR3 is TGTGCCAGCAGCCCCACTAGCGGGGGCTACAATGAGCAGTTCTTC.

The chain combines TRBV6-5 with TRBJ1-1; no clear D. The CDR3 is 14 residues long. V shed 6 bases and J shed 0 bases, with 11 bases lying between them. Germline values: CDR1 MNHEY, CDR2 SVGAGI. The CDR3 is CASRLTQVNTEAFF. The CDR3 nucleotides read TGTGCCAGCAGATTGACTCAAGTGAACACTGAAGCTTTCTTT.

This chain connects TRBV28 to TRBJ1-2; D is uncertain. This CDR3 has 14 residues. Deletions cut 5 bases from V and 8 bases from J, with 18 bases between. Per germline, CDR1 MDHEN and CDR2 SYDVKM. This CDR3 reads CASSPTRRVLGYTF. CDR3 DNA: TGTGCCAGCAGTCCAACGAGGAGGGTATTGGGCTACACCTTC.

The chain couples TRBV18 to TRBJ2-1, with TRBD1 as a possible D gene (5 bases). CDR1 is KGHSH and CDR2 is LQKENI in the germline V gene. The CDR3 totals 14 residues. Trimming pared 0 bases from V and 6 bases from J, leaving 9 bases between. CDR3: CASSPPPTVNEQFF. In DNA, the CDR3 is TGTGCCAGCTCACCACCTCCGACAGTCAATGAGCAGTTCTTC.

This clone has a single count. The chain couples TRBV5-6 to TRBJ1-1, with 7 bases identical to TRBD1. Trimming at V came to 4 bases and at J to 1 base, leaving 7 bases not matched to a gene. The CDR3 is made up of 15 amino acids. Germline V CDR1 and CDR2: SGHDT, YYEEEE. The chain's CDR3 is CASSQIGGRNTEAFF. Here the CDR3 DNA reads TGTGCCAGCAGCCAGATAGGGGGCCGGAACACTGAAGCTTTCTTT.

The rearrangement links TRBV10-3 to TRBJ2-7, with TRBD1 identical over 10 bases. The CDR3 length is 15 residues. Losses at the gene ends were 4 bases for V and 6 bases for J; bases not matched to a gene: 9. The germline gives CDR1 ENHRY, CDR2 SYGVKD. The CDR3 DNA is TGTGCCATCAGTGGACCGGGACAGGGGTCGTTCGAGCAGTACTTC. It is translated as CAISGPGQGSFEQYF.

The J gene is TRBJ2-7, the V gene TRBV6-5, with 9 bases lining up with TRBD1. CDR1 and CDR2 from the germline V gene are MNHEY and SVGAGI. The CDR3 totals 13 residues. Trimming cost V 7 bases and J 4 bases; bases outside gene matches: 5. The DNA of the CDR3 is TGTGCCAGCAAACCGGGACAGGGTTACGAGCAGTACTTC. Translation gives CASKPGQGYEQYF.

The chain has TRBV6-5 and TRBJ1-5; no clear D. The V end was cut by 7 bases, the J end by 4 bases, with 11 bases between. The germline V gene has CDR1 MNHEY and CDR2 SVGAGI. There are 13 residues in the CDR3. The CDR3 DNA is TGTGCCAGCACTCCCGACGGGAATCAGCCCCAGCATTTT. The encoded protein is CASTPDGNQPQHF.

The rearrangement uses TRBV19 and TRBJ2-2; D is unresolved. From germline, CDR1 is LNHDA and CDR2 SQIVND (reference sequence). There are 15 residues in the CDR3. V was pared by 1 base and J by 0 bases, with 6 bases between. CDR3 in amino acids: CASSIVYANTGELFF. In nucleotides, the CDR3 is TGTGCCAGTAGTATAGTATATGCGAACACCGGGGAGCTGTTTTTT.

The genes are TRBV5-4 and TRBJ2-7, with D perhaps matching TRBD2 (7 bases). The ends were cut back, 4 bases at V and 3 bases at J, with 17 bases in the middle. The germline gives CDR1 SGHNT, CDR2 YYREEE (reference sequence). This CDR3 has 15 residues. The CDR3 sequence is CASSAGLGGGYEQYF. CDR3 bases: TGTGCCAGCAGCGCGGGCCTAGGGGGGGGCTACGAGCAGTACTTC.

The rearrangement links TRBV19 to TRBJ2-2; 13 nucleotides align to TRBD2. CDR3 length: 17 amino acids. The V and J ends lost 3 bases and 7 bases, in that order; junction bases with no gene match: 8. Germline V lookup: CDR1 LNHDA, CDR2 SQIVND (reference sequence). This CDR3 reads CASSIRTSGRAVGELFF. For the CDR3, the DNA is TGTGCCAGTAGTATCCGTACTAGCGGGAGGGCCGTCGGGGAGCTGTTTTTT.

This clone was seen only a few times. This CDR3 reads CSVEQYSGNTIYF. The CDR3 DNA reads as TGCAGCGTTGAGCAGTACTCTGGAAACACCATATATTTT. The chain is built from TRBV29-1 and TRBJ1-3; the D is unclear. The CDR3 spans 13 residues. The ends were cut back, 3 bases at V and 0 bases at J, with 6 bases in the middle. CDR1 is SQVTM, CDR2 ANQGSEA, per germline.

J is TRBJ1-2 and V is TRBV5-1; 7 bases match TRBD1. The CDR3 extends over 15 amino acids. Losses at the gene ends were 5 bases for V and 3 bases for J; bases not matched to a gene: 10. CDR1 and CDR2 from the germline V gene are SGHRS and YFSETQ. In DNA, the CDR3 is TGCGCCAGCAGTTCTGCCCCCGGGACAGACTATGGCTACACCTTC. Protein product: CASSSAPGTDYGYTF.

The chain has TRBV2 and TRBJ2-7, with a weak D call TRBD2 (6 bases). The CDR3 consists of 16 residues. CDR1 is SNHLY, CDR2 FYNNEI, per germline. V was pared by 2 bases and J by 5 bases, with 19 bases between. The CDR3 sequence: CASSELIRRGSHEQYF. The CDR3 nucleotides are TGTGCCAGCAGTGAACTAATTCGGAGGGGAAGTCACGAGCAGTACTTC.